This T cell receptor beta chain was profiled in a study of CD8+CD57+ T cells in acquired aplastic anemia. This clonotype was detected only once. Using genomic DNA as the template, TCR beta VDJ and CDR3 profiling was carried out. One entry per CDR3 protein results from TCRdb running MiXCR on the reads. The sample has about 190,000 distinct CDR3 sequences, roughly 56% seen once. Trimming removed 3 bases at V and 1 base at J, with 6 bases between. In germline, CDR1 is DFQATT, CDR2 SNEGSKA (reference sequence). The CDR3 loop spans 12 amino acids. The sequence derives from a human donor in good health, serving as a control. The rearrangement uses TRBV20-1 and TRBJ1-1; D not certain. Sequenced: sorted CD4+, CD8+, or CD8+CD57+ T cells (not recorded which) from PBMCs. CDR3 in DNA: TGCAGTGCTAGGTTGGGGAACACTGAAGCTTTCTTT. Encoded protein: CSARLGNTEAFF.